This is a list of T cell receptor beta chains from one sample in a study of OX40 agonist ivuxolimab in advanced cancers. The table came from immunoSEQ multiplex PCR; TCRdb's copy has only in-frame clones and leaves some out. Of approximately 69,000 clones in the sample, less than 90% were seen once. Sample: CD4+ or CD8+ T cells sorted from blood, taken in a trial of the OX40 agonist ivuxolimab. These receptors were obtained from an adult with an advanced solid tumor such as melanoma, head and neck, liver or kidney cancer. CDR3s include the opening cysteine and the closing phenylalanine or tryptophan. Fields, in order: J gene, V gene, clone size, D gene, CDR3 DNA, CDR3 protein. A D gene is named only where the DNA matches it firmly. Expanded clones get a size class; other rows say once, few or many, or leave the size out.

J gene: TRBJ2-7
V gene: TRBV7-2
clone size: NA
D gene: TRBD2
CDR3 DNA: TGTGCCAGCAGCGGGACTAGCGGGACCGAGCAGTACTTC
CDR3 protein: CASSGTSGTEQYF

J gene: TRBJ2-1
V gene: TRBV5-4
clone size: NA
D gene: NA
CDR3 DNA: TGTGCCAGCAGCTTGGCCGGGCAGCCCTCCTACAATGAGCAGTTCTTC
CDR3 protein: CASSLAGQPSYNEQFF

J gene: TRBJ2-1
V gene: TRBV11-3
clone size: NA
D gene: TRBD1
CDR3 DNA: TGTGCCAGCAGCCCCAGACAGGGGGCTAAGGCTGAGCAGTTCTTC
CDR3 protein: CASSPRQGAKAEQFF

J gene: TRBJ2-3
V gene: TRBV4-1
clone size: NA
D gene: TRBD1
CDR3 DNA: TGCGCCAGCAGCCAAGATTTGACAGGGGGTACTCGTGATACGCAGTATTTT
CDR3 protein: CASSQDLTGGTRDTQYF

J gene: TRBJ2-7
V gene: TRBV11-2
clone size: NA
D gene: TRBD1
CDR3 DNA: TGTGCCAGCAGCTTAGGGACAGGGGCTTACGAGCAGTACTTC
CDR3 protein: CASSLGTGAYEQYF

J gene: TRBJ2-6
V gene: TRBV10-3
clone size: NA
D gene: NA
CDR3 DNA: TGTGCCATCAGTGAGGGAGGGTACCGCTCTGGGGCCAACGTCCTGACTTTC
CDR3 protein: CAISEGGYRSGANVLTF

J gene: TRBJ2-5
V gene: TRBV4-1
clone size: NA
D gene: NA
CDR3 DNA: TGCGCCAGCAGCCAAGTTCCGGTGGCGGGAGAGACCCAGTACTTC
CDR3 protein: CASSQVPVAGETQYF

J gene: TRBJ2-3
V gene: TRBV15
clone size: NA
D gene: NA
CDR3 DNA: TGTGCCACCAGCAGATACACGACTAGCACAGATACGCAGTATTTT
CDR3 protein: CATSRYTTSTDTQYF

J gene: TRBJ1-5
V gene: TRBV6-1
clone size: NA
D gene: TRBD1
CDR3 DNA: TGTGCCAGCACCCGAAGCCAGGGGGCGCGACAGCCCCAGCATTTT
CDR3 protein: CASTRSQGARQPQHF

J gene: TRBJ1-1
V gene: TRBV25-1
clone size: few
D gene: NA
CDR3 DNA: TGTGCCAGCAGTGAATCGGGAGCGACTCTGAACACTGAAGCTTTCTTT
CDR3 protein: CASSESGATLNTEAFF

J gene: TRBJ1-5
V gene: TRBV6-4
clone size: NA
D gene: NA
CDR3 DNA: TGTGCCAGCAGTGACTCGGGGGCACAGCCCCAGCATTTT
CDR3 protein: CASSDSGAQPQHF

J gene: TRBJ2-7
V gene: TRBV6-5
clone size: NA
D gene: NA
CDR3 DNA: TGTGCCAGCAGCCTCTTAGCCCAACGCTCCTACGAGCAGTACTTC
CDR3 protein: CASSLLAQRSYEQYF

J gene: TRBJ1-2
V gene: TRBV14
clone size: NA
D gene: NA
CDR3 DNA: TGTGCCAGCAGCCAAGGGCCAACCTATGGCTACACCTTC
CDR3 protein: CASSQGPTYGYTF

J gene: TRBJ2-7
V gene: TRBV28
clone size: NA
D gene: TRBD1
CDR3 DNA: TGTGCCAGCAGTAAACCCCCCGGACAGGGCACCTACGAGCAGTACTTC
CDR3 protein: CASSKPPGQGTYEQYF

J gene: TRBJ1-3
V gene: TRBV7-9
clone size: NA
D gene: TRBD1
CDR3 DNA: TGTGCCAGCAGACCTACAGGGGGCCCAGGAAACACCATATATTTT
CDR3 protein: CASRPTGGPGNTIYF

J gene: TRBJ2-6
V gene: TRBV4-1
clone size: NA
D gene: NA
CDR3 DNA: TGCGCCAGCAGCCACACGTCAGCTGGGGCCAACGTCCTGACTTTC
CDR3 protein: CASSHTSAGANVLTF

J gene: TRBJ2-5
V gene: TRBV25-1
clone size: NA
D gene: NA
CDR3 DNA: TGTGCCAGCAGTATTGCCGGGCCCAGGAAACATGGCGAGACCCAGTACTTC
CDR3 protein: CASSIAGPRKHGETQYF

J gene: TRBJ1-5
V gene: TRBV2
clone size: NA
D gene: NA
CDR3 DNA: TGTGCCAGCAGTGCTCAGTCCAATCAGCCCCAGCATTTT
CDR3 protein: CASSAQSNQPQHF

J gene: TRBJ1-4
V gene: TRBV9
clone size: NA
D gene: TRBD1
CDR3 DNA: TGTGCCAGCAGCGTCTCGTTAGGGACAGGGGGCCGGAATGAAAAACTGTTTTTT
CDR3 protein: CASSVSLGTGGRNEKLFF

J gene: TRBJ2-2
V gene: TRBV13
clone size: NA
D gene: TRBD2
CDR3 DNA: TGTGCCAGCAGGGGGGACTACCCCAGCACCGGGGAGCTGTTTTTT
CDR3 protein: CASRGDYPSTGELFF

J gene: TRBJ1-2
V gene: TRBV10-3
clone size: NA
D gene: TRBD1
CDR3 DNA: TGTGCCATCAGTAGGGACAGGGGCAACTATGGCTACACCTTC
CDR3 protein: CAISRDRGNYGYTF

J gene: TRBJ2-5
V gene: TRBV19
clone size: NA
D gene: NA
CDR3 DNA: TGTGCCAGTAGCACCAGGAGGCCACAAGAGACCCAGTACTTC
CDR3 protein: CASSTRRPQETQYF

J gene: TRBJ2-2
V gene: TRBV4-3
clone size: NA
D gene: TRBD2
CDR3 DNA: TGCGCCAGCAGCCAAGACAGCGGGGGGGCGAACACCGGGGAGCTGTTTTTT
CDR3 protein: CASSQDSGGANTGELFF

J gene: TRBJ2-7
V gene: TRBV5-6
clone size: NA
D gene: TRBD2
CDR3 DNA: TGTGCCAGCAGCTCACCCGGGAGGGGCGAGCAGTACTTC
CDR3 protein: CASSSPGRGEQYF

J gene: TRBJ2-1
V gene: TRBV7-7
clone size: NA
D gene: TRBD1
CDR3 DNA: TGTGCTAGCAGCTTAAGCAGGGGGCATGAGCAGTTCTTC
CDR3 protein: CASSLSRGHEQFF

J gene: TRBJ2-7
V gene: TRBV19
clone size: NA
D gene: TRBD2
CDR3 DNA: TGTGCCAGTAGTACCCGCGGTAGCGGGAGGCTGAGGGAGCAGTACTTC
CDR3 protein: CASSTRGSGRLREQYF

J gene: TRBJ2-7
V gene: TRBV6-4
clone size: NA
D gene: TRBD2
CDR3 DNA: TGTGCCAGCAGTGACTCGGAGGACGGGACTAGCCCCTACGAGCAGTACTTC
CDR3 protein: CASSDSEDGTSPYEQYF